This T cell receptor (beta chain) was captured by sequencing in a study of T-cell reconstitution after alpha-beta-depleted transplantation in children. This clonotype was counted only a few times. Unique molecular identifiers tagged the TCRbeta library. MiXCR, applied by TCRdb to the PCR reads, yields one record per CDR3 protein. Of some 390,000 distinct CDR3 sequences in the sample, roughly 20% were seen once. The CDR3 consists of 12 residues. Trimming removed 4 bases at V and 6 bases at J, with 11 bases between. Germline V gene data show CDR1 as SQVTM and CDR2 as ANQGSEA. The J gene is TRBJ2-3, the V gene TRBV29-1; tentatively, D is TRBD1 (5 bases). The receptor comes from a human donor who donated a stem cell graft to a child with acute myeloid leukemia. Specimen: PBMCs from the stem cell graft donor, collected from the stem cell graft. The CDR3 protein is CSVAVQADTQYF. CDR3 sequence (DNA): TGCAGCGTTGCGGTACAGGCCGATACGCAGTATTTT.